These 7 T cell receptor beta chains share one sample of origin, sequenced in a study of shared clonotypes between healthy human individuals. TCRdb's table, derived via immunoSEQ multiplex PCR, lists solely in-frame clones and lacks some. Counted here are about 2 million clones, less than 95% occurring once; the ten biggest clones make up 0.9% to 1.3%. CD8 cells classed as naive were CD45RO-negative and positively selected for CCR7, excluding terminally differentiated effector memory CD45RA+ cells. The source material was naive CD8+ T cells sorted from blood. These receptors were taken from a man between 18 and 35 years old in good health.

The chain carries TRBV7-9 and TRBJ2-4, with D maybe TRBD2 (5 bases). V lost 5 bases to trimming and J lost 2 bases, with 19 bases between them. CDR3 length: 17 residues. Germline loops: CDR1 SEHNR, CDR2 FQNEAQ (reference sequence). The CDR3 DNA reads TGTGCCAGCAGCCGAAGGACTGAAGAAGGCACCAAAAACATTCAGTACTTC. Encoded protein: CASSRRTEEGTKNIQYF.

The CDR3: CAIHPGTSSTDTQYF. CDR3 bases: TGTGCCATCCACCCGGGGACCTCTAGCACAGATACGCAGTATTTT. The V gene is TRBV10-3, the J gene TRBJ2-3; D is tentatively TRBD1 or TRBD2 (5 bases each). The germline V gene encodes CDR1 ENHRY and CDR2 SYGVKD. The CDR3 has 15 residues. V was clipped by 8 bases and J by 0 bases, with 15 bases between them.

This chain's CDR3 is CASSSWTRDIQYF. Here the CDR3 DNA reads TGTGCCAGCAGCTCTTGGACTAGAGACATTCAGTACTTC. The rearrangement uses TRBV7-9 and TRBJ2-4; 7 bases are shared with TRBD2. Germline V gene sequence: CDR1 SEHNR, CDR2 FQNEAQ (reference sequence). The CDR3 has 13 residues. V trimming: 4 bases; J trimming: 8 bases; junction bases outside the gene matches: 5.

J is TRBJ2-7 and V is TRBV27; 8 positions match TRBD1. Per germline, CDR1 MNHEY and CDR2 SMNVEV (reference sequence). The CDR3 has 16 amino acids. V was clipped by 6 bases and J by 3 bases; unmatched bases: 13. The DNA of the CDR3 is TGTGCCAGCAGCCCGTCCAGGGGGCCGATTTACTACGAGCAGTACTTC. Protein sequence: CASSPSRGPIYYEQYF.

This clone appeared a single time. V is TRBV29-1 and J is TRBJ1-2; the match to TRBD1 covers 9 bases. CDR1 is SQVTM and CDR2 is ANQGSEA in the germline V gene. The CDR3 loop spans 13 amino acids. J was trimmed by 6 bases and V by 7 bases; bases with no gene match: 9. In DNA form, the CDR3 reads TGCAGCGCTCTCGTACAGGGGGCCGATGGCTACACCTTC. This codes for CSALVQGADGYTF.

DNA for the CDR3: TGTGCCACCAGGCCTGAGGTCGAAGTTAACTATGGCTACACCTTC. It codes for CATRPEVEVNYGYTF. V is TRBV15 and J is TRBJ1-2; D gene unclear. CDR1 is LNHNV, CDR2 YYDKDF, per germline (reference sequence). The V gene lost 6 bases and the J gene lost 1 base, with 15 bases spanning the gap. The CDR3 extends over 15 amino acids.

This chain joins TRBV4-3 and TRBJ2-3; the match to TRBD2 covers 9 bases. Trimming removed 0 bases from V and 5 bases from J; junction bases left unmatched: 6. CDR1 is LGHNA, CDR2 YSLEER, per germline. The CDR3 is 16 residues long. The CDR3 DNA is TGCGCCAGCAGCCAAGATCCGGCGGGAGGGGTAGATACGCAGTATTTT. Translating gives CASSQDPAGGVDTQYF.